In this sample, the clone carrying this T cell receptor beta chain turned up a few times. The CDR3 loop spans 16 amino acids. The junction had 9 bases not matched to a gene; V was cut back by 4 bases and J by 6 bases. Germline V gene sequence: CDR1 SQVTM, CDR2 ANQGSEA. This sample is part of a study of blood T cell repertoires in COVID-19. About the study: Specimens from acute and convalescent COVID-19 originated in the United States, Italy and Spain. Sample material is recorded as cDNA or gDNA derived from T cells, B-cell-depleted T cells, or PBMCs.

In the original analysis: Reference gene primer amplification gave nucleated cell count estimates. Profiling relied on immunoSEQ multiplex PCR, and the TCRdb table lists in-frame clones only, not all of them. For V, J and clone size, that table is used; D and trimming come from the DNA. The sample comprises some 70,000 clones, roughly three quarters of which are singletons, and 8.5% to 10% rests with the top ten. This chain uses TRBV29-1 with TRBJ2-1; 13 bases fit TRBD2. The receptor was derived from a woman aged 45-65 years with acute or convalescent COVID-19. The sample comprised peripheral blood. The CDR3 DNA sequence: TGCAGCGTTGGAAGGACTAGCGGGAGTCGGTCCAATGAGCAGTTCTTC. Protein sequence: CSVGRTSGSRSNEQFF.